These T cell receptor beta chains were read from a single sample in a study of cytotoxic CD8 clonotypes in ibrutinib-treated CLL. The assay was immunoSEQ multiplex PCR, and TCRdb's table has in-frame clones only and misses some. The sample carries roughly 180,000 clones, around 80% recorded once. The source was PBMCs, collected after 24 months of ibrutinib treatment. Receptors were obtained from a human donor with chronic lymphocytic leukemia. The conserved cysteine and the conserved F or W are not part of the CDR3 here.

v_call | cdr3_aa
TRBV9 | ASSVGPLGGSYEQY
TRBV5-1 | ASSMNTANYEQY
TRBV18 | ASSENRGRESPLH
TRBV5-6 | ASSARGRRTDTQY
TRBV6-5 | ASREQGSNQPQH
TRBV6-6 | ASSYSSQGYYGYT
TRBV29-1 | SVDQGGSYGYT
TRBV2 | ASSEGTGSYEQY
TRBV2 | ASSELRPAYEQY
TRBV30 | AWSPPSGDYEQY
TRBV16 | ASSPQSGRGYGYT
TRBV21-1 | ASSRAGAGEQY
TRBV7-6 | ASSPEVIRTEAF
TRBV28 | ASLAGSGLRQPQH
TRBV9 | ASSVDEGRYRPYT
TRBV30 | AWSVRPSVTDTQY
TRBV7-9 | ASTPRDRGSFYYGYT
TRBV9 | ASSVTGMVTEAF
TRBV15 | ATSGWTGGSYGYT
TRBV11-2 | ASSPRTGGEQF
TRBV30 | AWSARAGVVTDTQY
TRBV15 | ATSSRRGTTNEKLF
TRBV6-5 | ASSYVGAVVNTEAF
TRBV19 | ASSMSGGASTEAF
TRBV7-9 | ASSGGRQGRVTEAF
TRBV27 | ASSSRAYEQY
TRBV18 | ASSPQGRPYEQY
TRBV20-1 | SAPKVIQY
TRBV7-2 | ASSFSGGGSPLH
TRBV4-1 | ASSQDRVARADTQY
TRBV27 | AIMGMGGTEAF
TRBV28 | ASSFGYGYT
TRBV30 | ASGQGGYT
TRBV27 | ASSPPSYEQY
TRBV5-4 | ASSLGGQGPEPQH